What follows is one T cell receptor (beta chain) and its context. Per germline, CDR1 SGHRS and CDR2 YFSETQ. The CDR3 runs 16 residues. Unmatched junction bases numbered 8, after V lost 4 bases and J lost 7 bases. The record originates from a study of T cells in Graves' hyperthyroidism and ophthalmopathy. From RNA transcripts, TCR beta CDR3 regions were amplified. Researchers ran a first-round RT-PCR on the TCR CDR3 using the HTBI primer set. TCRdb re-called the multiplex PCR reads with MiXCR, one entry per CDR3 protein. The sample includes 500,000 to 750,000 distinct CDR3 sequences, about 43% seen only once; the top ten take about 8.3%.

This chain links TRBV5-1 with TRBJ2-2, with 12 bases identical to TRBD2. This clonotype was sampled from a young woman with Graves' hyperthyroidism. The sample taken for sequencing was peripheral blood or thyroid tissue (not recorded which). CDR3 region: CASSPALAGGIGELFF. Written as DNA, the CDR3 is TGCGCCAGCAGCCCGGCACTAGCGGGAGGAATCGGGGAGCTGTTTTTT.